The present T cell receptor (beta chain) was sequenced within a study of siplizumab effects on memory and regulatory T cells. Study outcomes and limitations: Naive T cells seemed more diverse than memory cells; they also seemed major alloresponse contributors. Alloreactive sequences whose origin lay in unstimulated CD4+ memory cells were significantly reduced by siplizumab. Mapping to unstimulated subsets was achieved for only a minor fraction of alloreactive clones.

Germline loops: CDR1 SGHTA, CDR2 FQGTGA. The ends lost 6 bases at V and 7 bases at J; junction bases unmatched: 16. The CDR3 runs 18 residues. TCRdb's table, derived via immunoSEQ multiplex PCR, lists solely in-frame clones and lacks some. The sample contains tens of thousands of clones, less than 90% of which appear only once. Regarding this clone: The antigen remains undetermined.

Sequencing was done on a sample of memory CD4+ T cells sorted from blood. The TCR originated in a human donor in good health. J is TRBJ2-1 and V is TRBV7-3; TRBD2 aligns across 12 bases. The CDR3 DNA reads as TGTGCCAGCAGGCAGGGGTCTAGCGGGAGGGCCGGTGGGAATGAGCAGTTCTTC. Its translation: CASRQGSSGRAGGNEQFF.